This is a list of T cell receptor beta chains from one sample in a study of molecular identifiers for immune sequencing clone quantification. Each CDR3 protein gets one entry after TCRdb re-called the PCR reads with MiXCR. The table includes about 630,000 distinct CDR3 sequences, about 25% detected once. The sample consisted of naive CD8+ T cells from blood, with Jurkat cell RNA spiked in. These receptors were taken from a human donor in good health. Some libraries in this study had Jurkat cell RNA spiked in. Each CDR3 is given with its conserved first and last residue. A D gene is named only where the DNA matches it firmly.

. | TRBV2 | CASSDLQTSSYNSPLHF
. | TRBV5-6 | CASSLRDQRYRTFLNTEAFF
TRBD1 | TRBV18 | CASSPGTGGGNQPQHF
. | TRBV4-3 | CASSQLPGSLFDTQYF
TRBD1 | TRBV14 | CASTIGTGSYNEQFF
. | TRBV19 | CASKEIGEYSPLHF
. | TRBV29-1 | CSVEARLNYGYTF
. | TRBV19 | CATSWDASYEQYF
. | TRBV12-3/TRBV12-4 | CASSRMGGRNEAFF
TRBD1 | TRBV12-3/TRBV12-4 | CASSLAPGQTSYERYF
TRBD2 | TRBV7-6 | CASSLTIAGDTQYF
. | TRBV7-8 | CASSLGYTTYEQYF
. | TRBV5-5 | CASSFDGSGNTIYF
. | TRBV7-9 | CASSEIDKPIF
. | TRBV4-3 | CASSQGVGVAGYTDTQYF
. | TRBV5-1 | CASSPEGFYNEQFF
. | TRBV20-1 | CSARDGGTQYF
TRBD1 | TRBV28 | CASSFGQAANYGYTF
TRBD2 | TRBV6-2/TRBV6-3 | CASSLSTSGATYEQYF
. | TRBV20-1 | CSARNTDTYEQYF
. | TRBV29-1 | CSVEDLETSNEQFF
TRBD2 | TRBV28 | CASGLSRREGDEQFF
. | TRBV19 | CASSVASASGNTQYF
. | TRBV19 | CASSSSRSDTQYF
TRBD1 | TRBV20-1 | CSAPGQAVYGYTF
TRBD2 | TRBV28 | CASSLVRLAGGSYNEQFF
. | TRBV27 | CASSSRARTHNEQFF
. | TRBV5-1 | CASSLDAVANYGYTF
. | TRBV4-2 | CASSPGEGGFMNTEAFF
. | TRBV2 | CASFLGNEQFF
. | TRBV20-1 | CSARDLLGDTEAFF
TRBD1 | TRBV5-4 | CASSPAGQGITEAFF
. | TRBV3-1 | CASSQAIGPLTHRDYEQYF
TRBD1 | TRBV20-1 | CSANVPTGINQPQHF
TRBD2 | TRBV7-2 | CASSSPLLSGGQETQYF
. | TRBV6-5 | CASSYAGNSSLHF
. | TRBV4-1 | CASSPLLDRSEGTQYF
. | TRBV5-5 | CASSLKNRQLANEKLFF
. | TRBV19 | CACSIIGTPNTGELFF
TRBD2 | TRBV11-2 | CASSLDWTSGGQETQYF
. | TRBV20-1 | CSARDSGGTGELFF
. | TRBV4-3 | CASSQEVSVSYEQYF
. | TRBV4-3 | CASSQEEGSPLHF
. | TRBV29-1 | CSVSGDRSYEQYF
. | TRBV9 | CASSKDGGGETQYF
TRBD1 | TRBV12-3/TRBV12-4 | CASTDSDRADQPQHF
TRBD1 | TRBV20-1 | CSAASGGGTEAFF
TRBD2 | TRBV27 | CASSPGLARDEQFF
TRBD1 | TRBV2 | CASSGQGSGNSPLHF
TRBD1 | TRBV7-9 | CASSLGSGTGGYSNQPQHF
TRBD2 | TRBV27 | CASSQGLAIYEQYF
TRBD1 | TRBV11-3 | CASSFRTGYEQYF
. | TRBV7-2 | CASNLSGDRVFEQYF